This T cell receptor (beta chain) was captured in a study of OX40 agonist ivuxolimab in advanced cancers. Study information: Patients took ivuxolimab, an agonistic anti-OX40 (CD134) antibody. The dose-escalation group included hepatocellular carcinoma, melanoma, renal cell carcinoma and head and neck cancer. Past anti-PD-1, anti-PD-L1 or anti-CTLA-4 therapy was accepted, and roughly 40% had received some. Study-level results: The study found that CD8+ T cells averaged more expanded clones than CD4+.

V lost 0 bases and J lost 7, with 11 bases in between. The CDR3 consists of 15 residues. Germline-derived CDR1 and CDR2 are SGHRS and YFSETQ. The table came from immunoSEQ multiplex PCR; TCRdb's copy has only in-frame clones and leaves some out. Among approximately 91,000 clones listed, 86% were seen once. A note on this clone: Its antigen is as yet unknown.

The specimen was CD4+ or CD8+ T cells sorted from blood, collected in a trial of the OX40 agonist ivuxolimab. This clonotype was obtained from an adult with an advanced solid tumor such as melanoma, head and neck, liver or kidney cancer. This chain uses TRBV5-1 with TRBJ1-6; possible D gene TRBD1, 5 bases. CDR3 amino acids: CASSLGTTQNSPLHF. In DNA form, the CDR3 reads TGCGCCAGCAGCTTGGGGACAACTCAAAATTCACCCCTCCACTTT.